This T cell receptor (beta chain) was recorded in a study of T cell responses to AZD1222 COVID-19 vaccine (dated by TCRdb to about 2021). As for the study more broadly: AZD1222 recipients whose second dose came at about 4 weeks and those whose second dose came at about 12 weeks were combined into one group, since spike-specific TCR depth and breadth did not differ between the two schedules. Enrollment into the trials was organized by age into subgroups of 18-55, 56-69 and 70-plus years, and those subgroups contained about 150, 27 and 61 TCR-sequenced participants, respectively. TCR sequencing was performed for over 230 trial participants, of whom about 200 were given two doses of AZD1222 and around 26 were given two doses of MenACWY control vaccine.

General conclusions and limits of the study: In the small 56-69-year group, the increase in depth fell short of significance, most likely because of low power. After two AZD1222 doses, both the breadth and the depth of spike-specific TCRs were significantly higher than at day 0 and than in MenACWY recipients. Most participants were white British and females outnumbered males, and the authors suggested that clonal diversity may have been underestimated. Nearly half of unique spike-specific TCRs reportedly recognized epitopes outside regions mutated in the B.1.351 and B.1.1.7 variants. CD4 TCRs associated with the vaccine covered the entire spike protein, and the dominant responses were in regions 160-218 and 743-854. Only five to seven AZD1222 recipients were SARS-CoV-2 seropositive at baseline, limiting conclusions about previously exposed vaccinees. Because no samples from the day 14 peak response were available, repertoires could be characterized only after the peak T cell response.

The CDR3 regions of human TCRbeta chains were analyzed by immunosequencing. In the source study's methods: Repertoire TCRs were matched against a reference library of SARS-CoV-2-specific TCRs generated with the MIRA antigen-specificity platform. Breadth meant the fraction of unique TCRs that were SARS-CoV-2-associated, whereas depth meant the fraction of total T cells that were SARS-CoV-2-associated. Using the MIRA data, each spike-specific TCR was assigned both to the spike region to which the TCR was reactive and to a CD4 or CD8 class. Log10-transformed breadth and depth values were compared by one-way ANOVA with Sidak's multiple comparisons tests. TCRdb re-hosts the immuneACCESS table, in-frame sequences only. Its copies lack some clones; in the studies checked, an unresolved V gene accounts for under half of them, and the cause for the rest is not known. Clone size and the V and J calls come from that table; the DNA yielded D and trimming. The table for this sample lists tens of thousands of clones; 85% of them were counted only once. Around 21% of the sample is in the top ten clones.

The time point label corresponds to: baseline before first vaccination. The vaccinee samples were drawn from two UK trials, COV001 and COV002, one of which was a single-blind randomized controlled phase 2/3 trial testing AZD1222 (ChAdOx1 nCoV-19) in healthy adults. For TCRbeta chain sequencing, PBMC samples were collected from trial participants at day 0 and at day 28 after the second dose. In regard to this clone: This clone's antigen is unknown. No quality values exist for individual bases; no much larger clone is one base distant.

Source: peripheral blood, taken on day 0 of AZD1222 vaccination. This clonotype was sampled from an adult in good health.

The CDR3 region: CASSPWTGTDTQYF. The nucleotide sequence reads TGCGCCAGCAGCCCCTGGACAGGGACAGATACGCAGTATTTT. The chain uses TRBV5-1 and TRBJ2-3, with TRBD1 matching 8 junction bases. The CDR3 measures 14 amino acids from cysteine to phenylalanine. Left in the record is the CDR3 DNA by itself, 42 bases read in frame from the first base. The V end gives up 4 bases and the J end 3 bases, leaving 4 bases in the junction not matched to a gene. The CDR1 and CDR2 encoded by the germline V gene are SGHRS and YFSETQ. Full variable domain (CDR3 extended with the reference TRBV5-1 and TRBJ2-3 proteins): KAGVTQTPRYLIKTRGQQVTLSCSPISGHRSVSWYQQTPGQGLQFLFEYFSETQRNKGNFPGRFSGRQFSNSRSEMNVSTLELGDSALYLCASSPWTGTDTQYFGPGTRLTVL.